This entry lists 11 T cell receptor beta chains sequenced from one sample in a study of T cell responses to AZD1222 COVID-19 vaccine. Here immunoSEQ multiplex PCR was the method, and the copy in TCRdb shows in-frame clones only, minus some. Among approximately 120,000 clones listed, less than 95% were seen once. The material sequenced was peripheral blood, taken on day 0 of MenACWY control vaccination. These receptors all come from an adult in good health.

This sequence joins TRBV6-2 or TRBV6-3 and TRBJ2-1; the match to TRBD2 covers 9 bases. J lost 5 bases, V lost 0 bases, and 5 bases had no gene match. The CDR3 runs to 16 residues. Germline loops: CDR1 MNHEY, CDR2 SVGEGT. CDR3: CASSYSRRGGNNEQFF. The CDR3 DNA sequence: TGTGCCAGCAGTTACTCTCGGCGGGGGGGAAACAATGAGCAGTTCTTC.

The chain carries TRBV5-8 and TRBJ2-3; D is unresolved. The CDR3 contains 13 residues. Germline assignment: CDR1 SGHTS and CDR2 YDEGEE. The V end was cut by 4 bases, the J end by 4 bases, with 10 bases between. This CDR3 reads CASSLGWSDTQYF. For the CDR3, the DNA is TGTGCCAGCAGCCTGGGTTGGTCAGATACGCAGTATTTT.

This rearrangement joins TRBV5-1 to TRBJ1-2, with unresolved D. Germline V gene lookup returns CDR1 SGHRS and CDR2 YFSETQ. Trimming stripped 0 bases from V and 0 bases from J, with 6 bases between. The CDR3 is 14 residues long. The CDR3 region has the DNA TGCGCCAGCAGCTTGGCGGGTTCTAACTATGGCTACACCTTC. It translates to CASSLAGSNYGYTF.

The J gene is TRBJ1-1, the V gene TRBV7-6; 10 bases align to TRBD1. V dropped 4 bases and J dropped 4; count of bases not matched to a gene: 9. Germline V CDR1 and CDR2: SGHVS, FNYEAQ. This CDR3 comprises 16 residues. The CDR3 region has the DNA TGTGCCAGCAGCTATAACCGGGGACAGGGGACCACTGAAGCTTTCTTT. The encoded protein is CASSYNRGQGTTEAFF.

The rearrangement uses TRBV28 and TRBJ2-1; a weak D match, TRBD1 (6 bases). Trimming took 3 bases from V and 4 from J, leaving 10 bases between them. Germline V gene lookup returns CDR1 MDHEN and CDR2 SYDVKM. The CDR3 is 14 residues long. The CDR3 DNA follows: TGTGCCAGCAGTTTCCCAGACAGGTACAATGAGCAGTTCTTC. Translated, it gives CASSFPDRYNEQFF.

The chain joins TRBV7-9 to TRBJ2-3; no clear D gene. Trimming removed 1 base at V and 2 bases at J, with 7 bases between. Germline loops: CDR1 SEHNR, CDR2 FQNEAQ (reference sequence). The CDR3 is 14 amino acids. The CDR3 bases are TGTGCCAGCAGCTTAGGTAGTTTCACAGATACGCAGTATTTT. Amino acids: CASSLGSFTDTQYF.

V and J are TRBV13 and TRBJ2-7; D is unclear. The V gene's germline CDR1 is PRHDT and CDR2 FYEKMQ (reference sequence). CDR3 length: 13 residues. Trimming removed 5 bases at V and 0 bases at J, with 8 bases between. CDR3 residues: CASSLGISYEQYF. The CDR3 DNA is TGTGCCAGCAGCCTGGGAATCTCCTACGAGCAGTACTTC.

The CDR3 is CASSLRTQEAFF. CDR3 bases: TGTGCCAGCAGCTTGCGAACCCAGGAAGCTTTCTTT. This chain uses TRBV5-6 with TRBJ1-1; D remains ambiguous. Trimming cost V 1 base and J 8 bases, with 9 bases left between them. Germline V gene sequence: CDR1 SGHDT, CDR2 YYEEEE. This CDR3 spans 12 amino acids.

The gene calls are TRBV18 and TRBJ2-3; no clear D gene. Germline CDR1 and CDR2: KGHSH and LQKENI. The V and J ends lost 0 bases and 6 bases respectively, with 19 bases between them. The CDR3 sequence is 17 residues long. CDR3 region: CASSPPRGVDPTDTQYF. CDR3 nucleotides: TGTGCCAGCTCACCACCACGCGGCGTTGATCCAACGGATACGCAGTATTTT. Based on the CDR3 plus reference TRBV18 and TRBJ2-3, the full variable domain is NAGVMQNPRHLVRRRGQEARLRCSPMKGHSHVYWYRQLPEEGLKFMVYLQKENIIDESGMPKERFSAEFPKEGPSILRIQQVVRGDSAAYFCASSPPRGVDPTDTQYFGPGTRLTVL.

A single count supports this clone. The chain recombines TRBV10-3 with TRBJ1-5; perhaps TRBD1 as D (6 bases). Looked up from germline, CDR1 is ENHRY and CDR2 is SYGVKD. The CDR3 contains 15 residues. The ends were cut back, 8 bases at V and 0 bases at J, with 14 bases in the middle. The DNA of the CDR3 is TGTGCCATCCAAGAGGGGGGAAGTAGCAATCAGCCCCAGCATTTT. As protein: CAIQEGGSSNQPQHF.

The J gene is TRBJ1-1, the V gene TRBV7-9; D perhaps matches TRBD1 (5 bases). The CDR3 runs 14 residues. Germline CDR1 reads SEHNR; CDR2 reads FQNEAQ (reference sequence). The ends were cut back, 0 bases at V and 4 bases at J, with 9 bases in the middle. The CDR3 nucleotides read TGTGCCAGCAGCTTAGCATCCGGGGGCACTGAAGCTTTCTTT. Its protein product is CASSLASGGTEAFF. Together with reference TRBV7-9 and TRBJ1-1, the CDR3 gives the full variable domain: DTGVSQNPRHKITKRGQNVTFRCDPISEHNRLYWYRQTLGQGPEFLTYFQNEAQLEKSRLLSDRFSAERPKGSFSTLEIQRTEQGDSAMYLCASSLASGGTEAFFGQGTRLTVV.